The TCR beta chain under discussion was sequenced for a study of molecular identifiers for immune sequencing clone quantification. This clonotype was recorded many times. TCRdb recomputed calls from the PCR reads with MiXCR, one row per CDR3 protein. This sample has some 650,000 distinct CDR3 sequences, with approximately 20% found just once. In germline, CDR1 is MNHEY, CDR2 SVGAGI. The V end lost 3 bases, the J end lost 5 bases, and 7 bases lay between the germline ends. CDR3 length equals 12 residues. The sequence was collected from a human donor in good health. Some libraries in this study had Jurkat cell RNA spiked in. The sample was naive CD8+ T cells from blood, with Jurkat cell RNA spiked in. Noted subset: FACS-sorted CD8+CD4-CCR7+CD45RA+ naive T cells. The chain employs TRBV6-5 and TRBJ2-5; D gene uncertain. The CDR3 sequence is CASSYDFETQYF. In nucleotides, the CDR3 is TGTGCCAGCAGTTATGACTTTGAGACCCAGTACTTC.